These T cell receptor beta chains were read from a single sample in a study of T cell changes during pregnancy in multiple sclerosis. Data came from immunoSEQ multiplex PCR; TCRdb stores just in-frame clones and leaves some out. The table lists 55,000 to 80,000 clones, around 93% of them singletons. This specimen was CD8+ T cells from peripheral blood mononuclear cells, taken in the second trimester of pregnancy. These receptors all come from a female donor with multiple sclerosis, enrolled in a pregnancy study. Each CDR3 is given with its conserved first and last residue. A D gene is named only where the DNA matches it firmly.

>TRBV27|TRBD1|TRBJ2-7
CASSLGQGVYEQYF
>TRBV5-4|.|TRBJ1-1
CASSLRGGTEAFF
>TRBV7-9|.|TRBJ1-2
CASSFPQRQKFYGYTF
>TRBV21-1|.|TRBJ1-2
CASSKGHNYGYTF
>TRBV19|TRBD2|TRBJ2-2
CASSIAAGGPSTGELFF
>TRBV19|.|TRBJ1-2
CASTIGGDGYTF
>TRBV19|TRBD2|TRBJ2-1
CASSIELAGVDEQFF
>TRBV4-1|.|TRBJ1-4
CASSQDGGSEKLFF
>TRBV29-1|.|TRBJ1-2
CSGEGNYGYTF
>TRBV4-1|TRBD1|TRBJ1-2
CASSQGQGRDGYTF